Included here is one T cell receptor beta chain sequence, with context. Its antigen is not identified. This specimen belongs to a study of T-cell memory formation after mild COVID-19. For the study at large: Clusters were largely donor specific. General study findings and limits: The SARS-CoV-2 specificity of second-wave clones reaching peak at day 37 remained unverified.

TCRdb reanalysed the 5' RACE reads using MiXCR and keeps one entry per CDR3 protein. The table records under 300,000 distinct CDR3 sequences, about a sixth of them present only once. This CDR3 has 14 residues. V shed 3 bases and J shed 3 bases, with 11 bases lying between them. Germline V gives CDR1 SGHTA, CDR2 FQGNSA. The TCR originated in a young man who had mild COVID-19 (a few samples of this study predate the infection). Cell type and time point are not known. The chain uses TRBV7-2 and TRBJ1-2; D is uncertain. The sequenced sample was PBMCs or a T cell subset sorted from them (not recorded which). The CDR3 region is CASSFNREDYGYTF. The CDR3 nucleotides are TGTGCCAGCAGCTTCAACCGGGAGGACTATGGCTACACCTTC.